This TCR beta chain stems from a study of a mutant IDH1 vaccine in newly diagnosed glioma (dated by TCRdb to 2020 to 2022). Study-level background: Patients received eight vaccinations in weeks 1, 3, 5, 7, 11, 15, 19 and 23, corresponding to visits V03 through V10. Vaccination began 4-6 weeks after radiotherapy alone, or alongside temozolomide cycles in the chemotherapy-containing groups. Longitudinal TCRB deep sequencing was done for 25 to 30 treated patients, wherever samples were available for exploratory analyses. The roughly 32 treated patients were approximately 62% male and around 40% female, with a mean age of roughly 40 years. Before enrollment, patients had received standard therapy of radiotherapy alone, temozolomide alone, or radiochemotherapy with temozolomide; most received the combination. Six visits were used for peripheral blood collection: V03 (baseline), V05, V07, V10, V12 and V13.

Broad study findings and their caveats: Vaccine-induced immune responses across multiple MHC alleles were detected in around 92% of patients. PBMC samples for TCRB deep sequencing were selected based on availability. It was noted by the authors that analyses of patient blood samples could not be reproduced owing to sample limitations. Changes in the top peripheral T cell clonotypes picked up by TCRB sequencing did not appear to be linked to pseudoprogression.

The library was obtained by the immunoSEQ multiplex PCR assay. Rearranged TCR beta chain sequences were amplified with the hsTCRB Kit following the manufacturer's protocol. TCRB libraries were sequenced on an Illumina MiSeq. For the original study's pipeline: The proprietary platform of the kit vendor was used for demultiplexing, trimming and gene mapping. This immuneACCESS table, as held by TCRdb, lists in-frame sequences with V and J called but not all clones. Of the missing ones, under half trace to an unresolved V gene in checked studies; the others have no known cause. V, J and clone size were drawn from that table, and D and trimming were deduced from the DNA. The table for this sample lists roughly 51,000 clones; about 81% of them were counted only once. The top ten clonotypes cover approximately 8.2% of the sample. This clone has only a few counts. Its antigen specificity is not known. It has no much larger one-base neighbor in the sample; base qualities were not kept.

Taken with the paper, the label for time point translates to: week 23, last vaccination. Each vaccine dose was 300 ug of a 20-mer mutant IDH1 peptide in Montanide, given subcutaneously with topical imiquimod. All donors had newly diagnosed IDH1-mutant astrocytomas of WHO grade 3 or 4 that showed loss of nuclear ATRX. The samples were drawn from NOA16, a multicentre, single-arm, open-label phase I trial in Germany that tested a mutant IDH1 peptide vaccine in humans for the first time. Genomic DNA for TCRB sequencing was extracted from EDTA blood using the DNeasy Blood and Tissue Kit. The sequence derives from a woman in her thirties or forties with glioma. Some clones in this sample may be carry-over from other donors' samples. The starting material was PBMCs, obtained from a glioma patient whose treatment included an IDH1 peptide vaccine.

The nucleotide sequence is TGTGCCAGCAGCTTGAAGACTGCGAGACAGCAAGAGACCCAGTACTTC. This gives the protein CASSLKTARQQETQYF. The V and J genes are TRBV5-6 and TRBJ2-5; the D segment could be TRBD1, given 5 matching bases. The germline V gene sets CDR1 to SGHDT and CDR2 to YYEEEE. V is clipped by 1 base and J by 2 bases, and the sequence between their germline boundaries is 15 bases long. From the cysteine through the phenylalanine, the CDR3 covers 16 amino acids. Only the CDR3 DNA is retained, 48 bases long and in frame from the first base.